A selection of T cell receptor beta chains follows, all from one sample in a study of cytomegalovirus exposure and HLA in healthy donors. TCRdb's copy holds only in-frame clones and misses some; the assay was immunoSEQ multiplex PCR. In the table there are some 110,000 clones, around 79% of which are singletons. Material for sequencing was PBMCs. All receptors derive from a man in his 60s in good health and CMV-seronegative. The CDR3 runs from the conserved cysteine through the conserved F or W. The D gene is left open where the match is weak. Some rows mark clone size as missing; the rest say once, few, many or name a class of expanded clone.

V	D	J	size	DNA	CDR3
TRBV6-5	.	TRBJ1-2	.	TGTGCCAGCAGTTACGATGCCAGGGGTGGCTATGGCTACACCTTC	CASSYDARGGYGYTF
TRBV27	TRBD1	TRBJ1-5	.	TGTGCCAGCAGCCCCCGGACAGGGTCCAATCAGCCCCAGCATTTT	CASSPRTGSNQPQHF
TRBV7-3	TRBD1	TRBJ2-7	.	TGTGCCAGCAGCATGGACAGGGAAAACGAGCAGTACTTC	CASSMDRENEQYF
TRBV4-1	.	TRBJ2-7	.	TGCGCCAGCAGCCAAGATCGGAGTGTTTTCTACGAGCAGTACTTC	CASSQDRSVFYEQYF
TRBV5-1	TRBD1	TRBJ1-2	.	TGCGCCAGCCGAGAACAGGGGGCTAACTATGGCTACACCTTC	CASREQGANYGYTF
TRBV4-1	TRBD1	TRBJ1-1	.	TGCGCCAGCAGCCAAGATGATAGGGGGCGGACTGAAGCTTTCTTT	CASSQDDRGRTEAFF
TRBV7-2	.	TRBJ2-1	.	TGTGCCAGCAGCTCAAGTAGCACTGAGCAGTTCTTC	CASSSSSTEQFF
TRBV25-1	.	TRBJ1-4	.	TGTGCCAGCAGTCAACAGGCGTTTAATGAAAAACTGTTTTTT	CASSQQAFNEKLFF
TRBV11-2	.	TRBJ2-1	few	TGTGCCAGCAGCTTCACCCCACAGGGATCCCACAATGAGCAGTTCTTC	CASSFTPQGSHNEQFF
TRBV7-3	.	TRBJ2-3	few	TGTGCCAGCAGCTCCCCGGGGGGCAGGGATACGCAGTATTTT	CASSSPGGRDTQYF
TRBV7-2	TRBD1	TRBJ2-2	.	TGTGCCAGCAGCACGGGACAGGGGAGTTTAGGGAACACCGGGGAGCTGTTTTTT	CASSTGQGSLGNTGELFF
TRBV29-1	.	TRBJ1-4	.	TGCAGCGCGAGGACTCTGGCTAATGAAAAACTGTTTTTT	CSARTLANEKLFF
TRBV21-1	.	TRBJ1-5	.	TGTGCCAGCAGCAAAAGGGTCAGGGACAATCAGCCCCAGCATTTT	CASSKRVRDNQPQHF
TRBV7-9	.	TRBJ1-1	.	TGTGCCAGCAGCTTGACAGGCCTGAACACTGAAGCTTTCTTT	CASSLTGLNTEAFF
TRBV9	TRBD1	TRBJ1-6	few	TGTGCCAGCAGCGCACAACAGGGGATTAATTCACCCCTCCACTTT	CASSAQQGINSPLHF
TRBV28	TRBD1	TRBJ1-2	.	TGTGCCAGCAGTGTCCCCGGGACAGGGGGCGGCTATGGCTACACCTTC	CASSVPGTGGGYGYTF
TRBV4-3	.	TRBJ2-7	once	TGCGCCAGCAGCCAAGGAGTGGGGACAAGCTCCTACGAGCAGTACTTC	CASSQGVGTSSYEQYF
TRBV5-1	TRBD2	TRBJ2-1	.	TGCGCCAGCAGCTTGGCCGTGACTAGCGTCTACAATGAGCAGTTCTTC	CASSLAVTSVYNEQFF
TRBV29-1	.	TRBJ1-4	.	TGCAGCGTTGAATGGGGGGGAGAAAGGGAACTGTTTTTT	CSVEWGGERELFF
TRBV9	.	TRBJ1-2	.	TGTGCCAGCAGCGCCGAGGCGGCCTATGGCTACACCTTC	CASSAEAAYGYTF
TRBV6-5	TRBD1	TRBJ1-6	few	TGTGCCAGCAGTTTGGGGGACAGACTCCTTAATTCACCCCTCCACTTT	CASSLGDRLLNSPLHF
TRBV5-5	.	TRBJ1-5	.	TGTGCCAGCAGCTTGGGACAGCTTGGTAGCAATCAGCCCCAGCATTTT	CASSLGQLGSNQPQHF